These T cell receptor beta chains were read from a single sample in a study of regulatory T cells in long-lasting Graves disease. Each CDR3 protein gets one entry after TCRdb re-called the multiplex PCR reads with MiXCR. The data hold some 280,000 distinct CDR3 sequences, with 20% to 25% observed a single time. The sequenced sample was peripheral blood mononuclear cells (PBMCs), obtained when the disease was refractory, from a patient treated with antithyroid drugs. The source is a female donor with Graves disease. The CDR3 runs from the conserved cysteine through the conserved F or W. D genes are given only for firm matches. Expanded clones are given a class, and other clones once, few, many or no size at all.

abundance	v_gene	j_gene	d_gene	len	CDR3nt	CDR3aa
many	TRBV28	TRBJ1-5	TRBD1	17	TGTGCCAGCAGCCTTAGGGACAGGGTGGATAGCAATCAGCCCCAGCATTTT	CASSLRDRVDSNQPQHF
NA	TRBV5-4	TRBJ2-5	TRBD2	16	TGTGCCAGCAGCGCCGGCGGGGCGGGGGGGATGGAGACCCAGTACTTC	CASSAGGAGGMETQYF
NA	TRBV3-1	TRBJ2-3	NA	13	TGTGCCAGCAGCCAAGGCTTCTCAGATACGCAGTATTTT	CASSQGFSDTQYF
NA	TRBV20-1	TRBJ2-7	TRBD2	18	TGCAGTGCTCCCGCACTCCCTCGACTAGCGGGGGGAGCCTACGAGCAGTACTTC	CSAPALPRLAGGAYEQYF
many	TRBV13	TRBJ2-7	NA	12	TGTGCCAGCAGCTTAAATGGGTACGAGCAGTACTTC	CASSLNGYEQYF
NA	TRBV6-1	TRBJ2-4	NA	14	TGTGCCAGCAGTGAAACAGGGATTCAAAACATTCAGTACTTC	CASSETGIQNIQYF
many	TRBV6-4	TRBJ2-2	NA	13	TGTGCCAGCAGTGAGGATGGCACCGGGGAGCTGTTTTTT	CASSEDGTGELFF
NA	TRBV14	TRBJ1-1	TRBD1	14	TGTGCCAGCAGCCAAGTTGACAGGGAGAGGAAAGCTTTCTTT	CASSQVDRERKAFF
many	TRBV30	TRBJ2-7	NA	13	TGTGCCTGGAGCCGACAAAGTATCTACGAGCAGTACTTC	CAWSRQSIYEQYF
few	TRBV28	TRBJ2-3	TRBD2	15	TGTGCCAGCAGTTTTAGCGGGGCGGGGACAGATACGCAGTATTTT	CASSFSGAGTDTQYF
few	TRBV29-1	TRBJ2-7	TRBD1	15	TGCAGCGTTGTGCACCGGGACAGGGAAACATACGAGCAGTACTTC	CSVVHRDRETYEQYF
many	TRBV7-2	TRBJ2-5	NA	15	TGTGCCAGCAACCTACGACAAGGGATTGGAGAGACCCAGTACTTC	CASNLRQGIGETQYF
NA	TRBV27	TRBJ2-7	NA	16	TGTGCCAGCAGTTCACCCCAAAGAGGAAAATCCTACGAGCAGTACTTC	CASSSPQRGKSYEQYF
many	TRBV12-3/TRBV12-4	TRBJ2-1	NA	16	TGTGCCAGCAATAAGGCAGGGCAGAGCTCCTACAATGAGCAGTTCTTC	CASNKAGQSSYNEQFF
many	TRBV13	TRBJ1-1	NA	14	TGTGCCAGCAGCTTACGGGGGGGCAAGGCTGAAGCTTTCTTT	CASSLRGGKAEAFF
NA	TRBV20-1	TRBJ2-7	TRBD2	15	TGCAGTGCTAGGACCTTCGGGGCGGGAGTAGCCGAGCAGTACTTC	CSARTFGAGVAEQYF
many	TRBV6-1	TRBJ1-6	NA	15	TGTGCCAGCAGTGAAGACGGGCTCTTAGGTTCACCCCTCCACTTT	CASSEDGLLGSPLHF
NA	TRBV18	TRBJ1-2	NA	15	TGTGCCAGCTCACCGGCTGAAGAGGGGCGCTATGGCTACACCTTC	CASSPAEEGRYGYTF
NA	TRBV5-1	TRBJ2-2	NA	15	TGCGCCAGCAGCTTGGAGATCGTTAGACCCGGGGAGCTGTTTTTT	CASSLEIVRPGELFF
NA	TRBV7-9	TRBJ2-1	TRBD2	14	TGTGCCAGCAGCCCTCGACTAGCCTCAGCCGAGCAGTTCTTC	CASSPRLASAEQFF
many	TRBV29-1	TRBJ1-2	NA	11	TGCAGCGTTAGGGCCACGGAGGGCTACACCTTC	CSVRATEGYTF
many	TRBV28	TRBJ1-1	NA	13	TGTGCCAGCCTATCAGTATCGGGAGGCAAAGCTTTCTTT	CASLSVSGGKAFF
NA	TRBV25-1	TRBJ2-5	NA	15	TGTGCCAGCAGTGATATACTAGGGGGTCGGGAGACCCAGTACTTC	CASSDILGGRETQYF
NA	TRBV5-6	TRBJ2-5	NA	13	TGTGCCAGCAGCTTGGCTTTTGGGGAGACCCAGTACTTC	CASSLAFGETQYF
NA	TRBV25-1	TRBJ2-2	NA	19	TGTGCCAGCAGTACCAATACGGCGTCGACAGGAGCGAACACCGGGGAGCTGTTTTTT	CASSTNTASTGANTGELFF
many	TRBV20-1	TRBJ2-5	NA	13	TGCAGTGCTCAGACTAGTGGGCAAGAGACCCAGTACTTC	CSAQTSGQETQYF
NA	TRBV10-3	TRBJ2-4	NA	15	TGTGCCATCAGTGAGTCGGCGGGTCTCGAAAACATTCAGTACTTC	CAISESAGLENIQYF
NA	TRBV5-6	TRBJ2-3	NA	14	TGTGCCAGCAGCAGGCGATTACTCACAGATACGCAGTATTTT	CASSRRLLTDTQYF
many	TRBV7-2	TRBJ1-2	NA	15	TGTGCCAGCAGCTTAGCGTTAAGGACAGACTATGGCTACACCTTC	CASSLALRTDYGYTF
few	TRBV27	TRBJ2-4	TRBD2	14	TGTGCCAGCAGTCCGGGACTAGTTGTTAACATTCAGTACTTC	CASSPGLVVNIQYF
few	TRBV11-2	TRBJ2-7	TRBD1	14	TGTGCCAGCAGCCTCCGGGACAGGGGCCACGAGCAGTACTTC	CASSLRDRGHEQYF
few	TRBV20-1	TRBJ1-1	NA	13	TGCAGGACAGCAGACGGGAGGGCCGAAGGGGCTTTCTTT	CRTADGRAEGAFF
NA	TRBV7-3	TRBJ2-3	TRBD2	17	TGTGCCAGCAGTCTACCGACTAGCGGGAGGGCCACAGATACGCAGTATTTT	CASSLPTSGRATDTQYF
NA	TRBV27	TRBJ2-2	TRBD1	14	TGTGCCAGCAGTTTCAGGGGGTTCACCGGGGAGCTGTTTTTT	CASSFRGFTGELFF
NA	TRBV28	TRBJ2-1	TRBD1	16	TGTGCCAGCAGACGGCCCCCGGGACAGGGGCACAATGAGCAGTTCTTC	CASRRPPGQGHNEQFF
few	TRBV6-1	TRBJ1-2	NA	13	TGTGCCAGCAGGGGGGGGTCAGGCTATGGCTACACCTTC	CASRGGSGYGYTF
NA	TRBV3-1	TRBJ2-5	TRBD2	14	TGTGCCAGCAGCCTGACTAGCAGGAGGGAGACCCAGTACTTC	CASSLTSRRETQYF
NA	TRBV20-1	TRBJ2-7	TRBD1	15	TGCAGTGCTGAGGGGACAGGACGAATCCCTTACGAGCAGTACTTC	CSAEGTGRIPYEQYF
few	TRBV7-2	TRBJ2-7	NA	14	TGTGCCAGCAGCTTACTTCCGGGCTCGGCCGAGCAGTACTTC	CASSLLPGSAEQYF
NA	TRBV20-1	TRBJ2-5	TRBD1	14	TGCAGTGCTAGGGACAGGGGGAGGTCGGAGACCCAGTACTTC	CSARDRGRSETQYF
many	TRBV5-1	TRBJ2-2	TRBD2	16	TGCGCCAGCAGTGTCCCTAGCGGGAGTGGCACCGGGGAGCTGTTTTTT	CASSVPSGSGTGELFF
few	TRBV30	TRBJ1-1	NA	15	TGTGCCTGGAGCCGAAAGGGGATGATCAACACTGAAGCTTTCTTT	CAWSRKGMINTEAFF
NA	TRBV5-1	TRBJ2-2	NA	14	TGCGCCAGCAGCTTGGAGCGGCACACCGGGGAGCTGTTTTTT	CASSLERHTGELFF
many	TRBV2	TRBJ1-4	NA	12	TGTGCCAGCATGGGGCGCGAGGAAAAACTGTTTTTT	CASMGREEKLFF
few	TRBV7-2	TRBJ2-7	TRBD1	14	TGTGCCAGCAGCTTGGGACAGGTAACCTACGAGCAGTACTTC	CASSLGQVTYEQYF
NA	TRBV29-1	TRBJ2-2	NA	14	TGCAGCGTTGGACGGGCAGGGAACACCGGGGAGCTGTTTTTT	CSVGRAGNTGELFF
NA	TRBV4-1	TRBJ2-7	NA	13	TGCGCCAGCAGCCAAGGAGCCCGCGGCGAGCAGTACTTC	CASSQGARGEQYF
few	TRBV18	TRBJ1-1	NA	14	TGTGCCAGCTCACCGGTCCAGGGGAACACTGAAGCTTTCTTT	CASSPVQGNTEAFF
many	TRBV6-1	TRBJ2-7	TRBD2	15	TGTGCCAGCAGCAAAAGCGGGAGGGCCTCCTACGAGCAGTACTTC	CASSKSGRASYEQYF
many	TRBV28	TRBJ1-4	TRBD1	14	TGTGCCAGCAGCTCTGACAGGGGAAACGAAAAACTGTTTTTT	CASSSDRGNEKLFF
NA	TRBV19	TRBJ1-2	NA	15	TGTGCCAGTAGTGGGATCCGGGGGACGGACTATGGCTACACCTTC	CASSGIRGTDYGYTF
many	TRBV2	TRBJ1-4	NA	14	TGTGCCAGCAGTGATGGCAGGGTGGATGAAAAACTGTTTTTT	CASSDGRVDEKLFF
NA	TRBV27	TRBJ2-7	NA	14	TGTGCCAGCAGTCCCCCGGGGACGGTGTACGAGCAGTACTTC	CASSPPGTVYEQYF
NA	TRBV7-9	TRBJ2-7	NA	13	TGTGCCAGCAGCTCCCCCAGCGGCGACGAGCAGTACTTC	CASSSPSGDEQYF
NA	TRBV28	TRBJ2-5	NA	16	TGTGCCAGCAGCTCAAAAAACTGGGGGCGCGGGGAGACCCAGTACTTC	CASSSKNWGRGETQYF